This entry features one TCR beta chain sequence. Its antigen remains unidentified. This record comes from a study of CD8+CD57+ T cells in acquired aplastic anemia. For the study at large: The mean DNA yield obtained from sorted CD4+ and CD8+ cells came to roughly 3 ug. Where healthy donors were concerned, CD4+ cells averaged around 9.9 million reads.

General study points: Found in both controls and patients were around 30 CD8+ CDR3 sequences. Controls and patients did not differ significantly in CD8+ Simpson's diversity.

V gave up 1 base and J gave up 8 bases, with 11 bases separating them. This CDR3 comprises 13 residues. Germline CDR1 reads LNHNV; CDR2 reads YYDKDF (reference sequence). Profiles of TCR beta VDJ and CDR3 were generated from a genomic DNA template. TCRdb independently ran MiXCR on the reads; one entry per CDR3 protein. The sample has around 200,000 distinct CDR3 sequences, less than 70% seen once. Input material: sorted CD4+, CD8+, or CD8+CD57+ T cells (not recorded which) from PBMCs. The chain couples TRBV15 to TRBJ1-1; the D gene is possibly TRBD1 (6 bases). The clonotype comes from a human donor in good health, serving as a control. The CDR3: CATSRAGTREAFF. In DNA, the CDR3 is TGTGCCACCAGCAGAGCCGGGACAAGGGAAGCTTTCTTT.